This T cell receptor beta chain is from a study of blood T cell repertoires in COVID-19. Study in general: There were acute and convalescent COVID-19 samples, and they came from the United States, Italy and Spain. Sample material is recorded as cDNA or gDNA derived from T cells, B-cell-depleted T cells, or PBMCs.

The assay was immunoSEQ multiplex PCR, and TCRdb's table has in-frame clones only and misses some. The data hold 300,000 to 350,000 clones, with roughly 90% observed a single time. The CDR3 length is 17 residues. Germline CDR1 and CDR2: PRHDT and FYEKMQ (reference sequence). The V gene end was trimmed by 6 bases and the J gene end by 4 bases; junction bases not matched to a gene: 10. The gene calls are TRBV13 and TRBJ1-5, with TRBD1 identical over 12 bases. This TCR was sampled from a woman in her seventies with COVID-19, enrolled during active disease. Material for sequencing was peripheral blood. The CDR3 sequence is CASSSNRDRGPNQPQHF. The DNA for the CDR3 is TGTGCCAGCAGTTCGAACCGGGACAGGGGGCCGAATCAGCCCCAGCATTTT.